The next 18 T cell receptor beta chains were all read from a single sample in a study of blood T cell repertoires in COVID-19 (dated by TCRdb to 2018 to 2020). Libraries were constructed by the immunoSEQ multiplex PCR assay. The immuneACCESS repertoire file appears here via TCRdb, limited to in-frame rearrangements. These files lack a portion of the clones; in checked studies, under half of the deficit traces to unresolved V genes, and the cause of the others is not known. Across this sample there are 250,000 to 300,000 clones, with approximately 86% seen only once. The ten largest clonotypes hold around 1% of the sample. The specimen was PBMCs or T cells enriched from blood (not recorded which). The receptors here all came from a woman aged 25 to 39 who had recovered from COVID-19.

The chain recombines TRBV28 with TRBJ2-3; TRBD1 matches 10 bases. Per the germline V gene, CDR1 is MDHEN and CDR2 is SYDVKM. The CDR3 length is 14 residues. The trim removed 5 bases at V and 3 bases at J, leaving 2 bases unmatched. Here the CDR3 reads CASSAGQGTDTQYF. DNA of the CDR3: TGTGCCAGCAGTGCGGGACAGGGGACAGATACGCAGTATTTT. The variable domain in full, with the rest retrieved from reference TRBV28 and TRBJ2-3, is DVKVTQSSRYLVKRTGEKVFLECVQDMDHENMFWYRQDPGLGLRLIYFSYDVKMKEKGDIPEGYSVSREKKERFSLILESASTNQTSMYLCASSAGQGTDTQYFGPGTRLTVL.

This chain links TRBV4-1 with TRBJ2-7; 7 bases are a match to TRBD1. V lost 1 base, J lost 4 bases, and 10 bases stayed unmatched. The CDR3 consists of 16 residues. Germline CDR1 reads MGHRA; CDR2 reads YSYEKL. CDR3 DNA sequence: TGCGCCAGCAGCCAAGTGGGCCGGGACAGAAAATACGAGCAGTACTTC. Protein product: CASSQVGRDRKYEQYF.

The chain has TRBV6-5 and TRBJ2-3; 9 bases are shared with TRBD1. The J segment lost 7 bases and the V segment lost 10 bases, leaving 12 bases of the junction unmatched. CDR1 MNHEY and CDR2 SVGAGI come from the germline V gene. The CDR3 runs to 14 residues. This CDR3 reads CAISRDRVGNTQYF. In nucleotides, the CDR3 is TGTGCCATCAGCCGGGACAGGGTGGGTAATACGCAGTATTTT.

This clone was counted only a few times. This chain connects TRBV7-6 to TRBJ1-1; a possible D gene is TRBD1 (6 bases). This CDR3 has 15 amino acids. The V gene's germline CDR1 is SGHVS and CDR2 FNYEAQ. V lost 1 base and J lost 1, with 10 bases in between. CDR3: CASSLGPGENTEAFF. The DNA for the CDR3 is TGTGCCAGCAGCTTAGGGCCAGGGGAGAACACTGAAGCTTTCTTT.

J is TRBJ1-5 and V is TRBV28; D call uncertain. The length of the CDR3 is 13 residues. V was clipped by 8 bases and J by 6 bases, with 14 bases between them. The germline gives CDR1 MDHEN, CDR2 SYDVKM. CDR3 amino acids: CASVRTTGQPQHF. The CDR3 DNA is TGTGCCAGCGTCCGAACTACTGGTCAGCCCCAGCATTTT.

This sequence joins TRBV5-1 and TRBJ1-2, with 8 bases fitting TRBD1. The CDR3 has 11 amino acids. Losses at the gene ends were 4 bases for V and 10 bases for J; bases not matched to a gene: 3. Germline CDR1 and CDR2: SGHRS and YFSETQ. Written as DNA, the CDR3 is TGCGCCAGCAGCCAGGGACAGGTCTACACCTTC. Residues: CASSQGQVYTF.

The V gene is TRBV19, the J gene TRBJ2-1; 9 positions agree with TRBD1. Germline V gene data show CDR1 as LNHDA and CDR2 as SQIVND (reference sequence). The CDR3 length is 14 residues. V shed 4 bases and J 5 bases; nucleotides not matched to a gene: 3. CDR3 bases: TGTGCCAGTAGTAGGGACAGGGTTAACAATGAGCAGTTCTTC. Encoded protein: CASSRDRVNNEQFF.

J is TRBJ1-1 and V is TRBV5-1, with D possibly matching TRBD1 (5 bases). The CDR3 is made up of 19 amino acids. Germline values: CDR1 SGHRS, CDR2 YFSETQ. Trimming cost V 1 base and J 3 bases, with 25 bases left between them. In nucleotides, the CDR3 is TGCGCCAGCAGCTTGAGGTTCCAGGGTACGGTCGGTATTCACACTGAAGCTTTCTTT. Its translation: CASSLRFQGTVGIHTEAFF.

The V call is TRBV28, the J call TRBJ1-6, with D possibly being TRBD1 (5 bases). Trimming shortened V by 2 bases and J by 1 base, and 9 bases separated the two germline ends. The CDR3 is 16 residues long. Looked up from germline, CDR1 is MDHEN and CDR2 is SYDVKM. CDR3 sequence (DNA): TGTGCCAGCAGTTTAAGGGGTATGTCCTATAATTCACCCCTCCACTTT. Its translation: CASSLRGMSYNSPLHF.

This chain's CDR3 is CASSGQGIEGQYF. The CDR3, as DNA: TGTGCCAGCAGCGGACAGGGCATAGAGGGGCAGTACTTC. The chain carries TRBV5-6 and TRBJ2-7; TRBD1 matches 8 bases. The CDR3 spans 13 residues. V shed 4 bases and J 9 bases; nucleotides not matched to a gene: 9. Germline CDR1 is SGHDT and CDR2 is YYEEEE. The variable domain in full, completed from reference TRBV5-6 and TRBJ2-7, reads DAGVTQSPTHLIKTRGQQVTLRCSPKSGHDTVSWYQQALGQGPQFIFQYYEEEERQRGNFPDRFSGHQFPNYSSELNVNALLLGDSALYLCASSGQGIEGQYFGPGTRLTVT.

V gene TRBV7-9 combines with J gene TRBJ2-3; 9 bases line up with TRBD1. CDR3 length equals 18 residues. J was trimmed by 2 bases and V by 5 bases; bases with no gene match: 14. The germline V gene has CDR1 SEHNR and CDR2 FQNEAQ (reference sequence). The CDR3 DNA follows: TGTGCCAGCAGCGTCGGGACAGGGATTCTTGCGTCCACAGATACGCAGTATTTT. It is translated as CASSVGTGILASTDTQYF.

In this sample, this clone turned up once. V and J are TRBV30 and TRBJ1-2, with D perhaps matching TRBD1 (6 bases). The V gene's germline CDR1 is GTSNPN and CDR2 SVGIG (reference sequence). The CDR3 has 14 amino acids. V was clipped by 0 bases and J by 4 bases, with 12 bases between them. The CDR3 nucleotides are TGTGCCTGGAGTGTAGGGGGGGTAAGCTATGGCTACACCTTC. It encodes CAWSVGGVSYGYTF.

This clone was picked up one time. V and J are TRBV19 and TRBJ2-6; 8 bases are a match to TRBD2. The CDR3 loop spans 17 amino acids. Unmatched junction bases numbered 8, after V lost 7 bases and J lost 0 bases. Germline V gene sequence: CDR1 LNHDA, CDR2 SQIVND (reference sequence). This CDR3 reads CASKASGHTSGANVLTF. As DNA, the CDR3 is TGTGCCAGTAAGGCTAGCGGGCATACCTCTGGGGCCAACGTCCTGACTTTC.

In this sample, this clone turned up a few times. V is TRBV7-8 and J is TRBJ1-5; 8 bases line up with TRBD1. The CDR3 contains 15 residues. The germline V gene has CDR1 SGHVS and CDR2 FQNEAQ. Losses at the gene ends were 5 bases for V and 2 bases for J; bases not matched to a gene: 5. The CDR3 sequence is CASSDNRGGNQPQHF. CDR3 in DNA: TGTGCCAGCAGCGATAACAGGGGGGGCAATCAGCCCCAGCATTTT. Complete variable domain (other parts from reference TRBV7-8 and TRBJ1-5): GAGVSQSPRYKVAKRGQDVALRCDPISGHVSLFWYQQALGQGPEFLTYFQNEAQLDKSGLPSDRFFAERPEGSVSTLKIQRTQQEDSAVYLCASSDNRGGNQPQHFGDGTRLSIL.

Here the CDR3 reads CSATRINYGYTF. The CDR3, as DNA: TGCAGCGCTACGAGAATTAACTATGGCTACACCTTC. This chain joins TRBV29-1 and TRBJ1-2; no reliable D call. Per germline, CDR1 SQVTM and CDR2 ANQGSEA. The V gene lost 7 bases and the J gene lost 1 base, with 10 bases spanning the gap. The CDR3 runs 12 residues.

V is TRBV27 and J is TRBJ1-2; 7 positions agree with TRBD1. This CDR3 comprises 14 residues. Trimming at V came to 3 bases and at J to 2 bases, leaving 3 bases not matched to a gene. In germline, CDR1 is MNHEY, CDR2 SMNVEV (reference sequence). The CDR3 loop reads CASSFGRGNYGYTF. Here the CDR3 DNA reads TGTGCCAGCAGTTTTGGCAGGGGGAACTATGGCTACACCTTC.

J is TRBJ1-2 and V is TRBV4-1, with D uncertain. V gave up 3 bases and J gave up 8 bases, with 16 bases separating them. CDR3 size: 14 residues. Germline loops: CDR1 MGHRA, CDR2 YSYEKL. The CDR3 nucleotides are TGCGCCAGCAGCCACCAGCGGGGAGTTGGGGGCTACACCTTC. It codes for CASSHQRGVGGYTF.

CDR3 sequence (DNA): TGCGCCAGCAGCTTGGAGGGACAGGGGGCAACTGAAGCTTTCTTT. Protein sequence: CASSLEGQGATEAFF. The chain links TRBV5-1 to TRBJ1-1, with 12 bases aligning to TRBD1. CDR3 length: 15 residues. Germline CDR1 reads SGHRS; CDR2 reads YFSETQ. The V and J ends lost 0 bases and 5 bases, in that order; junction bases with no gene match: 2.